This TCR beta chain was documented in a study of T cell responses to AZD1222 COVID-19 vaccine. Turning to the study itself: Second-dose timings of about 4 or about 12 weeks were pooled.

Findings of the study overall: Every sample of the repertoires postdated the peak T cell response. Only 5 or 6 individuals given AZD1222 were seropositive at baseline. Reportedly, close to half of spike-specific TCRs are directed against unmutated variant regions.

The method was immunoSEQ multiplex PCR; TCRdb's version includes in-frame clones alone and lacks a portion of them. The table includes some 180,000 clones, approximately 92% detected once. Comments on this clone: Its specificity is not known.

CDR1 is SGHAT, CDR2 FQDESV, per germline (reference sequence). This CDR3 comprises 15 residues. Trimming at V came to 2 bases and at J to 2 bases, leaving 5 bases not matched to a gene. The sequence derives from an adult in good health. The rearrangement joins TRBV11-1 to TRBJ1-1; 7 nucleotides line up with TRBD1. The sequencing used peripheral blood, collected on day 0 of AZD1222 vaccination. The CDR3 nucleotides read TGTGCCAGCAGCTTACTGACAGGGTTTAACACTGAAGCTTTCTTT. Its translation: CASSLLTGFNTEAFF.